These T cell receptor beta chains were read from a single sample in a study of T cell responses to AZD1222 COVID-19 vaccine. Using immunoSEQ multiplex PCR, the repertoire was profiled, and TCRdb retains in-frame clones only, with some absent. This repertoire shows 65,000 to 70,000 clones, about 80% found once; its top ten account for about 6.5%. Material: peripheral blood, obtained 28 days after the second AZD1222 dose. All receptors derive from an adult who received the AZD1222 COVID-19 vaccine. Each CDR3 is given without its conserved first and last residue. Clone sizes are given selectively: once, few, many, or a class where the clone is expanded.

J gene: TRBJ1-4; V gene: TRBV7-9; CDR3 length: 13; clone size: NA; CDR3 protein: ASSPVADLNEKLF
J gene: TRBJ1-2; V gene: TRBV18; CDR3 length: 12; clone size: NA; CDR3 protein: ASYPGGRLPGYT
J gene: TRBJ1-5; V gene: TRBV6-5; CDR3 length: 12; clone size: NA; CDR3 protein: ASISVGSNQPQH
J gene: TRBJ2-1; V gene: TRBV11-2; CDR3 length: 9; clone size: NA; CDR3 protein: ASSLSNEQF
J gene: TRBJ1-6; V gene: TRBV28; CDR3 length: 13; clone size: NA; CDR3 protein: ASSLDGRPNSPLH
J gene: TRBJ2-5; V gene: TRBV18; CDR3 length: 11; clone size: NA; CDR3 protein: ASSPGPQETQY
J gene: TRBJ2-5; V gene: TRBV19; CDR3 length: 11; clone size: NA; CDR3 protein: ASSIVVRETQY
J gene: TRBJ1-1; V gene: TRBV25-1; CDR3 length: 11; clone size: NA; CDR3 protein: ASSEGMNTEAF
J gene: TRBJ2-2; V gene: TRBV27; CDR3 length: 13; clone size: NA; CDR3 protein: ASTFLQGVTGELF
J gene: TRBJ2-3; V gene: TRBV3-1/TRBV3-2; CDR3 length: 15; clone size: NA; CDR3 protein: ASSQDLSGYPTDTQY
J gene: TRBJ1-3; V gene: TRBV14; CDR3 length: 14; clone size: NA; CDR3 protein: ASRRTGSPSGNTIY
J gene: TRBJ1-4; V gene: TRBV4-2; CDR3 length: 14; clone size: NA; CDR3 protein: ASSQALGATNEKLF
J gene: TRBJ2-7; V gene: TRBV19; CDR3 length: 14; clone size: few; CDR3 protein: ASSTAGTGAIYEQY
J gene: TRBJ2-7; V gene: TRBV7-8; CDR3 length: 15; clone size: NA; CDR3 protein: ASSIGLAGAQSYEQY
J gene: TRBJ2-3; V gene: TRBV6-5; CDR3 length: 12; clone size: NA; CDR3 protein: ASIWASGKDTQY
J gene: TRBJ2-1; V gene: TRBV18; CDR3 length: 14; clone size: NA; CDR3 protein: ASSPPSGGVYNEQF
J gene: TRBJ1-1; V gene: TRBV7-2; CDR3 length: 16; clone size: NA; CDR3 protein: ASSLNPLLQGRSTEAF
J gene: TRBJ2-1; V gene: TRBV19; CDR3 length: 16; clone size: NA; CDR3 protein: ASSPKGPSGGRYNEQF
J gene: TRBJ1-2; V gene: TRBV30; CDR3 length: 10; clone size: few; CDR3 protein: AWKEDRAGYT
J gene: TRBJ1-6; V gene: TRBV11-2; CDR3 length: 10; clone size: few; CDR3 protein: ASSLGLSPLH
J gene: TRBJ2-7; V gene: TRBV21-1; CDR3 length: 14; clone size: few; CDR3 protein: ASSIGGQGGDYEQY
J gene: TRBJ1-3; V gene: TRBV2; CDR3 length: 14; clone size: NA; CDR3 protein: ASSDEGLLSGNTIY
J gene: TRBJ1-4; V gene: TRBV19; CDR3 length: 13; clone size: NA; CDR3 protein: ASSVTGATNEKLF
J gene: TRBJ2-3; V gene: TRBV5-1; CDR3 length: 12; clone size: NA; CDR3 protein: ASNPSGGFATQY
J gene: TRBJ1-3; V gene: TRBV30; CDR3 length: 14; clone size: NA; CDR3 protein: AWRPRVAVSGNTIY
J gene: TRBJ1-2; V gene: TRBV20-1; CDR3 length: 11; clone size: NA; CDR3 protein: SASPQQGSGYT
J gene: TRBJ2-7; V gene: TRBV7-2; CDR3 length: 16; clone size: NA; CDR3 protein: ASSWRQNRGSWSYEQY
J gene: TRBJ1-5; V gene: TRBV28; CDR3 length: 13; clone size: once; CDR3 protein: ASSLQGQSNQPQH
J gene: TRBJ2-7; V gene: TRBV30; CDR3 length: 12; clone size: once; CDR3 protein: AWSVAGAAYEQY
J gene: TRBJ1-1; V gene: TRBV7-2; CDR3 length: 12; clone size: NA; CDR3 protein: ASSLVRRDTEAF
J gene: TRBJ1-5; V gene: TRBV4-3; CDR3 length: 12; clone size: NA; CDR3 protein: ASSRRIGNQPQH
J gene: TRBJ2-7; V gene: TRBV2; CDR3 length: 12; clone size: NA; CDR3 protein: ASGQVRSSYEQY
J gene: TRBJ2-7; V gene: TRBV4-1; CDR3 length: 12; clone size: large; CDR3 protein: ASSQVEGTDEQY
J gene: TRBJ1-1; V gene: TRBV4-1; CDR3 length: 13; clone size: few; CDR3 protein: ASRGGVGGNPEAF
J gene: TRBJ1-2; V gene: TRBV4-1; CDR3 length: 11; clone size: NA; CDR3 protein: ASSQGMGYGYT
J gene: TRBJ1-2; V gene: TRBV3-1/TRBV3-2; CDR3 length: 11; clone size: once; CDR3 protein: ASSHRQGDGYT
J gene: TRBJ2-1; V gene: TRBV14; CDR3 length: 14; clone size: NA; CDR3 protein: ASSLLVGSSYNEQF
J gene: TRBJ2-7; V gene: TRBV18; CDR3 length: 11; clone size: NA; CDR3 protein: ASAPGTPYEQH
J gene: TRBJ1-6; V gene: TRBV27; CDR3 length: 11; clone size: NA; CDR3 protein: ASSLRGLSPLH
J gene: TRBJ2-7; V gene: TRBV7-2; CDR3 length: 13; clone size: NA; CDR3 protein: ASSQGQGTTYEQY
J gene: TRBJ1-2; V gene: TRBV10-2; CDR3 length: 11; clone size: NA; CDR3 protein: ASCEDGSYGYT
J gene: TRBJ2-1; V gene: TRBV6-6; CDR3 length: 13; clone size: NA; CDR3 protein: ASGGLAGFNNEQF
J gene: TRBJ2-1; V gene: TRBV10-3; CDR3 length: 11; clone size: NA; CDR3 protein: AISDIGYNEQF
J gene: TRBJ1-1; V gene: TRBV2; CDR3 length: 11; clone size: NA; CDR3 protein: ASSEFMNTEAF
J gene: TRBJ1-6; V gene: TRBV15; CDR3 length: 10; clone size: NA; CDR3 protein: ATSRGNSPLH
J gene: TRBJ2-7; V gene: TRBV2; CDR3 length: 13; clone size: NA; CDR3 protein: ASSDAGTSKREQY
J gene: TRBJ2-3; V gene: TRBV3-1/TRBV3-2; CDR3 length: 14; clone size: few; CDR3 protein: ASSQEPGEEVDTQY
J gene: TRBJ1-2; V gene: TRBV2; CDR3 length: 14; clone size: few; CDR3 protein: ASVGGEIRANYGYT
J gene: TRBJ1-5; V gene: TRBV24-1; CDR3 length: 12; clone size: NA; CDR3 protein: ATSRGAGNQPQH
J gene: TRBJ2-2; V gene: TRBV18; CDR3 length: 13; clone size: NA; CDR3 protein: ASSPFGGGTGELF
J gene: TRBJ2-3; V gene: TRBV6-6; CDR3 length: 11; clone size: NA; CDR3 protein: ASSYSGYDTQY
J gene: TRBJ2-3; V gene: TRBV28; CDR3 length: 14; clone size: NA; CDR3 protein: ASSLGAGERTDTQY
J gene: TRBJ1-1; V gene: TRBV15; CDR3 length: 12; clone size: few; CDR3 protein: ATSVGYMNTEAF
J gene: TRBJ1-3; V gene: TRBV10-3; CDR3 length: 12; clone size: NA; CDR3 protein: AISQTSSGNTIY